These 24 T cell receptor beta chains came from one sample sequenced in a study of T cell repertoires in cytomegalovirus infection. TCRdb recomputed calls from the reads with MiXCR, one row per CDR3 protein. The repertoire holds approximately 76,000 distinct CDR3 sequences, with more than 3% as singletons. The sequenced sample consisted of PBMCs. The receptor source for this set is a human donor in good health (CMV status not recorded). Some clones in this sample may be carry-over from other donors' samples.

This clonotype was detected ten times or more. The chain recombines TRBV20-1 with TRBJ1-1; unclear D gene. Germline CDR1 and CDR2: DFQATT and SNEGSKA (reference sequence). V lost 5 bases, J lost 1 base, and 14 bases lay in between. The CDR3 covers 14 residues. Here the CDR3 reads CSARREGQNTEAFF. The CDR3 DNA follows: TGCAGTGCTCGAAGGGAGGGCCAGAACACTGAAGCTTTCTTT.

At least ten counts were recorded for this clonotype. The V and J genes are TRBV23-1 and TRBJ2-5; 7 bases map to TRBD2. TRBV23-1 is flagged as an ORF with uncertain function. Trimming cost V 0 bases and J 2 bases; bases outside gene matches: 6. The CDR3 totals 16 residues. The CDR3 loop is CASSQSCQRGQETQYF. The CDR3 nucleotides are TGCGCCAGCAGTCAATCGTGCCAGCGGGGACAAGAGACCCAGTACTTC.

This clonotype was recorded at least ten times. The chain employs TRBV20-1 and TRBJ2-1, with TRBD2 identical over 10 bases. This CDR3 region has 14 residues. Germline assignment: CDR1 DFQATT and CDR2 SNEGSKA (reference sequence). V lost 6 bases and J lost 2; bases outside the gene matches: 4. DNA for the CDR3: TGCAGTGCACCTCTAGCGGGGGCCTACAATGAGCAGTTCTTC. The encoded protein is CSAPLAGAYNEQFF.

This clonotype was counted ten times or more. The V gene is TRBV5-6, the J gene TRBJ2-7, with a tentative D call TRBD1 (6 bases). The CDR3 consists of 14 residues. V gave up 0 bases and J gave up 0 bases, with 7 bases separating them. Per germline, CDR1 SGHDT and CDR2 YYEEEE. Written as DNA, the CDR3 is TGTGCCAGCAGCTTGGGGACAGCCTCCTACGAGCAGTACTTC. Amino acid sequence: CASSLGTASYEQYF.

This clonotype was seen many times. The rearrangement links TRBV18 to TRBJ2-1; tentatively, D is TRBD1 (6 bases). There are 15 residues in the CDR3. V lost 3 bases and J lost 1, with 10 bases in between. Germline CDR1 and CDR2: KGHSH and LQKENI. CDR3 amino acids: CASSPYRESYNEQFF. CDR3 DNA sequence: TGTGCCAGCTCACCTTACAGGGAATCCTACAATGAGCAGTTCTTC. The entire variable domain, with the rest obtained from reference TRBV18 and TRBJ2-1, is as follows: NAGVMQNPRHLVRRRGQEARLRCSPMKGHSHVYWYRQLPEEGLKFMVYLQKENIIDESGMPKERFSAEFPKEGPSILRIQQVVRGDSAAYFCASSPYRESYNEQFFGPGTRLTVL.

This clonotype came up many times. The J gene is TRBJ2-7, the V gene TRBV7-2; a weak D match, TRBD1 (5 bases). This CDR3 contains 13 residues. Germline CDR1 is SGHTA and CDR2 is FQGNSA. The germline V and J ends were trimmed by 4 bases and 0 bases, with 7 bases remaining between them. The CDR3 nucleotides are TGTGCCAGCAGCTCAGGGAACTCCTACGAGCAGTACTTC. The encoded protein is CASSSGNSYEQYF.

This clonotype was counted ten times or more. The rearrangement joins TRBV7-6 to TRBJ1-5, with D tentatively TRBD1 (5 bases). CDR1 is SGHVS, CDR2 FNYEAQ, per germline. The V and J ends lost 7 bases and 6 bases respectively, with 19 bases between them. The CDR3 has 15 residues. CDR3 region: CASTKAGGEGQPQHF. CDR3 nucleotides: TGTGCCAGCACCAAAGCGGGGGGGGAAGGTCAGCCCCAGCATTTT.

This clonotype was counted ten times or more. The CDR3 nucleotides are TGTGCCAGCAGTTTAAAGGGGGAGGGCTACGAGCAGTACTTC. Encoded protein: CASSLKGEGYEQYF. The chain links TRBV12-3 or TRBV12-4 to TRBJ2-7, with TRBD2 as a possible D gene (7 bases). V lost 2 bases to trimming and J lost 3 bases, with 11 bases between them. The CDR3 has 14 amino acids.

This clonotype was found many times. The chain is built from TRBV4-3 and TRBJ1-1; D remains unclear. The CDR3 is made up of 13 amino acids. Germline CDR1 LGHNA, CDR2 YSLEER. Trimming cost V 5 bases and J 1 base, with 8 bases left between them. The CDR3 DNA follows: TGCGCCAGCAGCACAATGGGGAACACTGAAGCTTTCTTT. Translated, it gives CASSTMGNTEAFF.

This clonotype was detected ten times or more. The genes are TRBV20-1 and TRBJ1-1; D call uncertain. There are 12 residues in the CDR3. V was cut by 3 bases and J by 6 bases, with 11 bases left in between. The germline V gene has CDR1 DFQATT and CDR2 SNEGSKA (reference sequence). The CDR3 DNA reads as TGCAGTGCTAGTTACCGAACTGCTGAAGCTTTCTTT. Its translation is CSASYRTAEAFF.

This clonotype was counted ten times or more. The chain employs TRBV5-4 and TRBJ2-1; tentatively, D is TRBD2 (5 bases). Germline CDR1 SGHNT, CDR2 YYREEE (reference sequence). The V and J ends lost 3 bases and 5 bases respectively, with 12 bases between them. The CDR3 sequence is 14 residues long. The CDR3 loop is CASSSNPSNNEQFF. CDR3 coding DNA: TGTGCCAGCAGCTCCAATCCTAGCAACAATGAGCAGTTCTTC.

This clonotype was observed many times. The rearrangement links TRBV28 to TRBJ1-4, with 11 bases identical to TRBD1. The CDR3 is 15 amino acids. V gave up 3 bases and J gave up 7 bases; unmatched junction bases: 4. Germline V gene data show CDR1 as MDHEN and CDR2 as SYDVKM. The CDR3 is CASSFAGTGGEKLFF. CDR3 in DNA: TGTGCCAGCAGTTTTGCGGGGACAGGGGGTGAAAAACTGTTTTTT.

This clonotype appeared many times. The chain joins TRBV12-3 or TRBV12-4 to TRBJ1-5; maybe TRBD1 (5 bases). The germline V and J ends were trimmed by 6 bases and 0 bases, with 18 bases remaining between them. The CDR3 sequence is 17 residues long. CDR3 nucleotides: TGTGCCAGCAGCCCCCGGGGGGGAATTTTTAGCAATCAGCCCCAGCATTTT. Its translation is CASSPRGGIFSNQPQHF.

This clonotype has ten or more counts. This rearrangement joins TRBV7-2 to TRBJ1-4, with unresolved D. This CDR3 region has 14 residues. Per the germline V gene, CDR1 is SGHTA and CDR2 is FQGNSA. Trimming took 1 base from V and 5 from J, leaving 8 bases between them. The CDR3 bases are TGTGCCAGCAGCTTAGGGCGGCGGAATGAAAAACTGTTTTTT. It translates to CASSLGRRNEKLFF.

The sample holds many counts of this clonotype. This rearrangement joins TRBV15 to TRBJ2-1; D possibly corresponds to TRBD1 (5 bases). The V and J ends lost 9 bases and 7 bases respectively, with 19 bases between them. This CDR3 is 14 amino acids long. The V gene's germline CDR1 is LNHNV and CDR2 YYDKDF (reference sequence). The CDR3 DNA is TGTGCCACGGGGCGATGGGGAAGTGGAAATGAGCAGTTCTTC. It specifies CATGRWGSGNEQFF.

This clonotype was detected ten times or more. The rearrangement uses TRBV7-2 and TRBJ1-3; possible D gene TRBD1, 5 bases. V gave up 5 bases and J gave up 10 bases, with 15 bases separating them. There are 13 residues in the CDR3. The germline V gene encodes CDR1 SGHTA and CDR2 FQGNSA. DNA for the CDR3: TGTGCCAGCAGCCTGTGGGACCGTGGGACCATATATTTT. Its translation is CASSLWDRGTIYF.

This clonotype has at least ten counts. The chain employs TRBV27 and TRBJ1-4, with TRBD1 identical over 8 bases. Germline values: CDR1 MNHEY, CDR2 SMNVEV (reference sequence). This CDR3 is built from 15 residues. V shed 5 bases and J 2 bases; nucleotides not matched to a gene: 4. CDR3 nucleotides: TGTGCCAGCAGTCCGCAGGGGGCTACTAATGAAAAACTGTTTTTT. It encodes CASSPQGATNEKLFF. Looking up the rest from reference TRBV27 and TRBJ1-4 gives the full variable domain: EAQVTQNPRYLITVTGKKLTVTCSQNMNHEYMSWYRQDPGLGLRQIYYSMNVEVTDKGDVPEGYKVSRKEKRNFPLILESPSPNQTSLYFCASSPQGATNEKLFFGSGTQLSVL.

This clonotype was recorded many times. This chain joins TRBV19 and TRBJ1-2; no clear D gene. The V gene lost 5 bases and the J gene lost 6 bases, with 13 bases spanning the gap. Looked up from germline, CDR1 is LNHDA and CDR2 is SQIVND (reference sequence). The CDR3 has 13 residues. CDR3 sequence: CASSERFLDGYTF. The CDR3 region has the DNA TGTGCCAGTAGTGAAAGGTTTTTGGATGGCTACACCTTC.

At least ten counts were recorded for this clonotype. V gene TRBV19 combines with J gene TRBJ2-1; unclear D gene. V was trimmed by 5 bases and J by 10 bases, leaving 12 bases between them. Germline-derived CDR1 and CDR2 are LNHDA and SQIVND (reference sequence). This CDR3 spans 12 amino acids. CDR3 in amino acids: CASSPQDGEQFF. In DNA, the CDR3 is TGTGCCAGTAGTCCCCAGGACGGAGAGCAGTTCTTC.

This clonotype was detected many times. V usage is TRBV7-9 and J usage is TRBJ1-6; possibly TRBD1 for D (5 bases). The germline CDR1 and CDR2 sequences are SEHNR and FQNEAQ (reference sequence). The CDR3 sequence is 16 residues long. V dropped 3 bases and J dropped 6 bases, with 15 bases sitting between them. CDR3 in DNA: TGTGCCAGCAGCTTCTCAGGCCGGGGCTTTAATTCACCCCTCCACTTT. As protein: CASSFSGRGFNSPLHF.

This clonotype was seen repeatedly, ten times or more. The chain uses TRBV6-1 and TRBJ1-2, with a weak D call TRBD1 (5 bases). Germline lookup yields CDR1 MNHNS and CDR2 SASEGT. The CDR3 covers 14 residues. Trimming left V 2 bases short and J 5 bases short, with 12 bases between. The CDR3 DNA reads as TGTGCCAGCAGTGAACAGGGCGAGTCGTATGGCTACACCTTC. Its translation: CASSEQGESYGYTF.

This clonotype was picked up many times. The chain recombines TRBV10-3 with TRBJ1-4; 8 bases are a match to TRBD1. The CDR3 sequence is 16 residues long. CDR1 ENHRY and CDR2 SYGVKD come from the germline V gene. V shed 6 bases and J 5 bases; nucleotides not matched to a gene: 11. As DNA, the CDR3 is TGTGCCATCAGCCTAGACAGGGGCCTCTTAAATGAAAAACTGTTTTTT. Amino acid sequence: CAISLDRGLLNEKLFF.

This clonotype was detected many times. This chain uses TRBV5-4 with TRBJ2-7; D is tentatively TRBD1 or TRBD2 (5 bases each). Germline CDR1 and CDR2: SGHNT and YYREEE (reference sequence). Trimming pared 4 bases from V and 1 base from J, leaving 18 bases between. CDR3 length: 16 amino acids. CDR3 DNA sequence: TGTGCCAGCAGCACAAAAAAGGGGACGGCATCCTACGAGCAGTACTTC. It translates to CASSTKKGTASYEQYF. Looking up the rest from reference TRBV5-4 and TRBJ2-7 gives the full variable domain: ETGVTQSPTHLIKTRGQQVTLRCSSQSGHNTVSWYQQALGQGPQFIFQYYREEENGRGNFPPRFSGLQFPNYSSELNVNALELDDSALYLCASSTKKGTASYEQYFGPGTRLTVT.

This clonotype was seen repeatedly, ten times or more. V gene TRBV7-2 combines with J gene TRBJ2-2; D is perhaps TRBD1 (6 bases). CDR1 is SGHTA and CDR2 is FQGNSA in the germline V gene. The CDR3 contains 14 residues. V was shortened by 9 bases and J by 1 base, with 12 bases between the two germline ends. The chain's CDR3 is CARNRGGNTGELFF. Written as DNA, the CDR3 is TGTGCCAGAAATCGAGGGGGGAACACCGGGGAGCTGTTTTTT.